A single sample is the source of the 24 T cell receptor beta chains below, sequenced in a study of T cells in Graves' hyperthyroidism and ophthalmopathy. TCR beta CDR3 sequences were amplified from RNA transcripts. Primed by the HTBI set, a first-round RT-PCR was run on the TCR CDR3. MiXCR, run by TCRdb on the multiplex PCR reads, gives a single entry per CDR3 protein. The sample has hundreds of thousands of distinct CDR3 sequences, under 60% seen once. The sample taken for sequencing was peripheral blood or thyroid tissue (not recorded which). These receptors were obtained from a woman between 18 and 29 years old with Graves' hyperthyroidism.

This clonotype was observed a few times. The genes are TRBV29-1 and TRBJ2-2; TRBD2 matches at 8 bases. The V and J ends lost 7 bases and 7 bases, in that order; junction bases with no gene match: 8. This CDR3 is 13 amino acids long. The germline V gene has CDR1 SQVTM and CDR2 ANQGSEA. The CDR3 DNA sequence: TGCAGCGGGGGGACTAGTGAGGTCGGGGAGCTGTTTTTT. It encodes CSGGTSEVGELFF.

The chain links TRBV10-3 to TRBJ2-7; 7 nucleotides match TRBD2. The trim removed 2 bases at V and 4 bases at J, leaving 8 bases unmatched. Germline CDR1 and CDR2: ENHRY and SYGVKD. The CDR3 length is 15 residues. CDR3 DNA: TGTGCCATCAGTGAGACACCGACTAGCTGGTACGAGCAGTACTTC. Translating gives CAISETPTSWYEQYF.

The V gene is TRBV12-3 or TRBV12-4, the J gene TRBJ2-5; the D gene is possibly TRBD1 (6 bases). CDR3 size: 14 residues. V was clipped by 4 bases and J by 2 bases, with 11 bases between them. The CDR3: CASSYGTPQETQYF. In DNA form, the CDR3 reads TGTGCCAGCAGTTACGGGACACCACAAGAGACCCAGTACTTC.

V gene TRBV2 combines with J gene TRBJ1-4, with unresolved D. The germline gives CDR1 SNHLY, CDR2 FYNNEI. The CDR3 consists of 14 residues. The V and J ends lost 7 bases and 3 bases respectively, with 12 bases between them. The CDR3 reads CASTDRGANEKLFF. CDR3 DNA sequence: TGTGCCAGCACAGATCGGGGAGCTAATGAAAAACTGTTTTTT.

This clonotype has more than one count but fewer than ten. The chain links TRBV20-1 to TRBJ2-5; 9 nucleotides match TRBD1. V lost 3 bases and J lost 4; bases outside the gene matches: 6. Germline CDR1 reads DFQATT; CDR2 reads SNEGSKA (reference sequence). The CDR3 consists of 14 residues. The CDR3 loop reads CSASKDRGGETQYF. CDR3 coding DNA: TGCAGTGCTAGTAAGGACAGGGGAGGAGAGACCCAGTACTTC.

The chain carries TRBV29-1 and TRBJ1-5, with 12 bases aligning to TRBD1. V lost 4 bases and J lost 7; bases outside the gene matches: 11. CDR3 length: 16 residues. Germline CDR1 and CDR2: SQVTM and ANQGSEA. Written as DNA, the CDR3 is TGCAGCGTTGCAGCCGGGACAGGGGGCGCTGTACAGCCCCAGCATTTT. This translates into CSVAAGTGGAVQPQHF. Variable domain in full (rest from reference TRBV29-1 and TRBJ1-5): SAVISQKPSRDICQRGTSLTIQCQVDSQVTMMFWYRQQPGQSLTLIATANQGSEATYESGFVIDKFPISRPNLTFSTLTVSNMSPEDSSIYLCSVAAGTGGAVQPQHFGDGTRLSIL.

This clonotype appeared a few times. The V and J genes are TRBV10-3 and TRBJ2-7; 8 bases are shared with TRBD1. Germline trimming cut 7 bases from V and 5 bases from J; bases unmatched to any gene: 4. There are 12 residues in the CDR3. The germline V gene encodes CDR1 ENHRY and CDR2 SYGVKD. The CDR3 nucleotides read TGTGCCATCAACGCAGGGGGCCACGAGCAGTACTTC. It is translated as CAINAGGHEQYF.

The V gene is TRBV2, the J gene TRBJ1-5; TRBD1 agrees at 7 bases. Germline V gene data show CDR1 as SNHLY and CDR2 as FYNNEI. J gave up 7 bases and V 6 bases, and 9 bases lay outside the gene matches. This CDR3 is built from 14 residues. CDR3 DNA: TGTGCCAGCAGCCTTAGAGCGGGACAGCAGCCCCAGCATTTT. It yields the protein CASSLRAGQQPQHF.

The J gene is TRBJ2-7, the V gene TRBV20-1, with D maybe TRBD2 (5 bases). Germline CDR1 reads DFQATT; CDR2 reads SNEGSKA (reference sequence). The CDR3 spans 12 residues. Trimming took 6 bases from V and 3 from J, leaving 12 bases between them. CDR3 loop: CSAPADYYEQYF. As DNA, the CDR3 is TGCAGTGCCCCCGCAGACTACTACGAGCAGTACTTC.

Details on this clonotype: The CDR3 does not end in the conserved phenylalanine or tryptophan, so this is likely a read error. No DNA is shown, since the ends of the CDR3 on it are uncertain; the CDR3 is the one TCRdb lists. The genes are TRBV10-3 and TRBJ1-4. The CDR3 is 8 amino acids in total, end residues counted. From germline, CDR1 is ENHRY and CDR2 SYGVKD. CDR3 region: CAVGVVSA.

The chain joins TRBV29-1 to TRBJ1-5; TRBD1 might be the D (5 bases). This CDR3 contains 11 residues. Germline CDR1 SQVTM, CDR2 ANQGSEA. V was clipped by 4 bases and J by 7 bases, with 8 bases between them. The CDR3 DNA sequence: TGCAGCGTTGCTCGGGGGCAGCCCCAGCATTTT. Protein: CSVARGQPQHF.

This clonotype was seen many times. The V and J genes are TRBV7-2 and TRBJ2-5; 8 bases are a match to TRBD2. The CDR3 is 14 amino acids. The V segment lost 5 bases and the J segment 5 bases; nucleotides outside the gene matches: 7. Looked up from germline, CDR1 is SGHTA and CDR2 is FQGNSA. The CDR3 DNA reads as TGTGCCAGCAGCCTTCGGGAGGGGGACGAGACCCAGTACTTC. Translated, it gives CASSLREGDETQYF.

This clonotype has more than one count but fewer than ten. This chain connects TRBV24-1 to TRBJ2-5; 7 bases are shared with TRBD1. V lost 4 bases to trimming and J lost 5 bases; unmatched junction nucleotides: 21. The CDR3 consists of 19 residues. CDR1 and CDR2 from the germline V gene are KGHDR and SFDVKD. Written as DNA, the CDR3 is TGTGCCACCAGTGACTTTCGGGACAGCGGAAGGAGACCAAAGGAGACCCAGTACTTC. It translates to CATSDFRDSGRRPKETQYF.

This clonotype has ten or more counts. This sequence joins TRBV29-1 and TRBJ2-5; 11 bases are a match to TRBD2. The V and J ends lost 6 bases and 5 bases, in that order; junction bases with no gene match: 8. Germline CDR1 is SQVTM and CDR2 is ANQGSEA. This CDR3 is built from 14 residues. The CDR3 region has the DNA TGCAGCGTAGGCGGGACTAGCGGAGGGGAGACCCAGTACTTC. It translates to CSVGGTSGGETQYF.

As regards this clonotype: This clone may be a read error of a much larger clone one base away. The chain combines TRBV29-1 with TRBJ1-1; D is unclear. This CDR3 has 13 amino acids. V shed 1 base and J shed 5 bases, with 11 bases lying between them. Germline CDR1 and CDR2: SQVTM and ANQGSEA. This CDR3 is CSVEGQALTEAFF. The CDR3 DNA reads TGCAGCGTTGAAGGTCAGGCGCTTACTGAAGCTTTCTTT.

There are many counts of this clonotype. This chain connects TRBV6-5 to TRBJ1-5; 7 bases line up with TRBD1. Germline CDR1 MNHEY, CDR2 SVGAGI. The CDR3 totals 13 residues. V dropped 5 bases and J dropped 4; count of bases not matched to a gene: 2. The CDR3 DNA is TGTGCCAGCAGTGACAGGGAGAATCAGCCCCAGCATTTT. Residues: CASSDRENQPQHF.

V gene TRBV9 combines with J gene TRBJ2-7; D ambiguous. V lost 0 bases and J 0 bases, leaving 10 bases between the germline ends. The CDR3 totals 15 residues. Germline CDR1 and CDR2: SGDLS and YYNGEE. The CDR3 loop reads CASSVGDFSSYEQYF. CDR3 sequence (DNA): TGTGCCAGCAGCGTAGGAGACTTCAGCTCCTACGAGCAGTACTTC.

The chain recombines TRBV7-8 with TRBJ2-7; the D gene is possibly TRBD1 (7 bases). Trimming cost V 6 bases and J 5 bases, with 14 bases left between them. CDR3 size: 13 residues. Germline-derived CDR1 and CDR2 are SGHVS and FQNEAQ. The CDR3: CASSFGRGDEQYF. In DNA, the CDR3 is TGTGCCAGCAGTTTCGGCAGGGGGGACGAGCAGTACTTC.

The chain joins TRBV14 to TRBJ2-5; 10 nucleotides agree with TRBD2. Germline CDR1 is SGHDN and CDR2 is FVKESK. This CDR3 region has 16 residues. The V segment lost 0 bases and the J segment 1 base; nucleotides outside the gene matches: 2. CDR3 sequence: CASSQEGLAVQETQYF. The CDR3 nucleotides read TGTGCCAGCAGCCAAGAAGGACTAGCGGTCCAAGAGACCCAGTACTTC.

At least ten counts were recorded for this clonotype. This chain uses TRBV12-3 or TRBV12-4 with TRBJ1-2, with D unresolved. Trimming left V 3 bases short and J 7 bases short, with 3 bases between. This CDR3 region has 10 residues. The CDR3 loop reads CASSLIGYTF. DNA of the CDR3: TGTGCCAGCAGTTTGATTGGCTACACCTTC.

The chain employs TRBV5-1 and TRBJ2-3, with 8 bases matching TRBD2. The CDR3 contains 15 residues. Per the germline V gene, CDR1 is SGHRS and CDR2 is YFSETQ. The junction had 6 bases not matched to a gene; V was cut back by 2 bases and J by 4 bases. The CDR3 sequence is CASSLGSGTADTQYF. The CDR3 DNA sequence: TGCGCCAGCAGCTTAGGTAGCGGGACGGCAGATACGCAGTATTTT.

V and J are TRBV15 and TRBJ1-6; TRBD1 is a possible D gene (5 bases). Deletions cut 0 bases from V and 7 bases from J, with 7 bases between. This CDR3 contains 14 residues. Looked up from germline, CDR1 is LNHNV and CDR2 is YYDKDF (reference sequence). The CDR3 sequence: CATSRETANSPLHF. CDR3 in DNA: TGTGCCACCAGCAGAGAGACAGCAAATTCACCCCTCCACTTT.

This clonotype appeared a few times. The chain recombines TRBV24-1 with TRBJ1-1; D might be TRBD1 (6 bases). The CDR3 totals 13 residues. Per the germline V gene, CDR1 is KGHDR and CDR2 is SFDVKD. V shed 12 bases and J shed 9 bases, with 22 bases lying between them. The CDR3 DNA reads TGTGCCCCCCCGTTGGGGGCGCCCGGCCAAGCTTTCTTT. It codes for CAPPLGAPGQAFF.

This clonotype was recorded many times. This chain joins TRBV7-2 and TRBJ2-5; 7 bases line up with TRBD2. Germline CDR1 and CDR2: SGHTA and FQGNSA. The CDR3 has 15 amino acids. The V gene end was trimmed by 2 bases and the J gene end by 5 bases; junction bases not matched to a gene: 8. CDR3 in amino acids: CASSLRAGATETQYF. The CDR3 nucleotides read TGTGCCAGCAGCTTACGGGCGGGAGCCACGGAGACCCAGTACTTC.